The 16 T cell receptor beta chains below were found in one sample sequenced in a study of shared T cell receptors in the human thymus. Profiled with immunoSEQ multiplex PCR; TCRdb holds only in-frame clones, not every one. The sample has about 660,000 clones, around 87% seen once; the top ten hold 0.009% to 0.0095%. The sample was also linked to a second study, of human thymus T cells.

The sample comprised thymocytes. All receptors come from a boy under two years old with a congenital heart defect.

This chain joins TRBV7-2 and TRBJ2-5; no definite D call. The CDR3 is made up of 13 amino acids. V gave up 1 base and J gave up 2 bases, with 5 bases separating them. CDR1 SGHTA and CDR2 FQGNSA come from the germline V gene. Here the CDR3 DNA reads TGTGCCAGCAGCTTAGTTCTGCAAGAGACCCAGTACTTC. As protein: CASSLVLQETQYF.

CDR3 sequence reads: CASSPGWYNSPLHF. The CDR3 nucleotides are TGTGCCAGCAGTCCCGGGTGGTATAATTCACCCCTCCACTTT. The chain combines TRBV27 with TRBJ1-6, with no clear D. The CDR3 runs 14 residues. V was trimmed by 5 bases and J by 4 bases, leaving 9 bases between them. From germline, CDR1 is MNHEY and CDR2 SMNVEV (reference sequence).

V usage is TRBV27 and J usage is TRBJ1-6; no firm D call. Germline V gene sequence: CDR1 MNHEY, CDR2 SMNVEV (reference sequence). This CDR3 is 18 amino acids long. Trimming took off 2 bases at V and 6 bases at J, with 20 bases between the two ends. CDR3 in DNA: TGTGCCAGCAGTTTACAACGGCGCCATCCTAGTCCTAATTCACCCCTCCACTTT. Translating it yields CASSLQRRHPSPNSPLHF.

This chain uses TRBV15 with TRBJ2-7; perhaps TRBD2 as D (6 bases). The CDR3 totals 17 residues. Deletions cut 0 bases from V and 2 bases from J, with 17 bases between. Per germline, CDR1 LNHNV and CDR2 YYDKDF (reference sequence). DNA for the CDR3: TGTGCCACCAGCAGAGAAGCGGCCCGTCGGACTACCTACGAGCAGTACTTC. This translates into CATSREAARRTTYEQYF.

This chain links TRBV18 with TRBJ1-1; a possible D gene is TRBD1 (6 bases). The CDR3 is 13 amino acids. The germline V gene has CDR1 KGHSH and CDR2 LQKENI. V gave up 10 bases and J gave up 1 base, with 13 bases separating them. For the CDR3, the DNA is TGTGCCACCTTGGGGGCAGGGAACACTGAAGCTTTCTTT. Translation gives CATLGAGNTEAFF. The variable domain in full, completed from reference TRBV18 and TRBJ1-1, reads NAGVMQNPRHLVRRRGQEARLRCSPMKGHSHVYWYRQLPEEGLKFMVYLQKENIIDESGMPKERFSAEFPKEGPSILRIQQVVRGDSAAYFCATLGAGNTEAFFGQGTRLTVV.

V gene TRBV5-4 combines with J gene TRBJ2-2; 7 bases align to TRBD1. Trimming removed 6 bases from V and 3 bases from J; junction bases left unmatched: 8. Germline CDR1 SGHNT, CDR2 YYREEE (reference sequence). The CDR3 is made up of 15 amino acids. In nucleotides, the CDR3 is TGTGCCAGCAACACCGACAGGGTAGACACCGGGGAGCTGTTTTTT. Its translation: CASNTDRVDTGELFF.

J is TRBJ2-7 and V is TRBV7-6; D is ambiguous. V dropped 5 bases and J dropped 2 bases, with 13 bases sitting between them. Germline CDR1 reads SGHVS; CDR2 reads FNYEAQ. The CDR3 is made up of 14 amino acids. The CDR3 loop is CASSPRVLTYEQYF. As DNA, the CDR3 is TGTGCCAGCAGCCCCCGGGTGCTAACCTACGAGCAGTACTTC.

J is TRBJ2-7 and V is TRBV5-5, with D tentatively TRBD2 (6 bases). This CDR3 is 14 amino acids long. In germline, CDR1 is SGHKS, CDR2 YYEKEE (reference sequence). V was clipped by 2 bases and J by 6 bases, with 15 bases between them. CDR3 in DNA: TGTGCCAGCAGCTTCGCTGGGACTCCTGTCGAGCAGTACTTC. Translating gives CASSFAGTPVEQYF.

Notes on this clone: Germline and junction disagree at one end, which may indicate a read error. Written as DNA, the CDR3 is TGTGCCAGCAGTGACCGGACAGGGCAAGTATCCTTC. Translation: CASSDRTGQVSF. V usage is TRBV28 and J usage is TRBJ1-2, with 8 bases aligning to TRBD1. Germline CDR1 is MDHEN and CDR2 is SYDVKM. CDR3 size: 12 residues.

The chain carries TRBV27 and TRBJ2-4, with TRBD2 identical over 9 bases. The CDR3 is made up of 15 amino acids. CDR1 and CDR2 from the germline V gene are MNHEY and SMNVEV (reference sequence). V lost 3 bases, J lost 3 bases, and 3 bases stayed unmatched. The CDR3 region has the DNA TGTGCCAGCAGTTTGACTAGCGGCAACAAAAACATTCAGTACTTC. It yields the protein CASSLTSGNKNIQYF.

This clone was seen once. The chain uses TRBV5-1 and TRBJ2-4; TRBD1 might be the D (6 bases). V was cut by 0 bases and J by 8 bases, with 9 bases left in between. There are 13 residues in the CDR3. Germline-derived CDR1 and CDR2 are SGHRS and YFSETQ. For the CDR3, the DNA is TGCGCCAGCAGCTTGGGGGGGCTAGACATTCAGTACTTC. Its translation: CASSLGGLDIQYF.

This clone has only one observation. V and J are TRBV5-6 and TRBJ1-2, with 9 bases lining up with TRBD1. The germline CDR1 and CDR2 sequences are SGHDT and YYEEEE. The length of the CDR3 is 15 residues. The V segment lost 4 bases and the J segment 4 bases; nucleotides outside the gene matches: 8. In DNA, the CDR3 is TGTGCCAGCAGCGTTACAGGGGGCTTAATCTATGGCTACACCTTC. Protein: CASSVTGGLIYGYTF.

This chain uses TRBV2 with TRBJ2-7; tentative D call: TRBD1 (6 bases). V was clipped by 5 bases and J by 3 bases, with 14 bases between them. This CDR3 has 14 amino acids. Germline-derived CDR1 and CDR2 are SNHLY and FYNNEI. CDR3 coding DNA: TGTGCCAGCAGTCATAACAGGGACCACTACGAGCAGTACTTC. Its translation: CASSHNRDHYEQYF.

This chain links TRBV25-1 with TRBJ1-5; 7 bases are shared with TRBD1. CDR3 length equals 14 residues. V was clipped by 10 bases and J by 2 bases; unmatched bases: 8. The V gene's germline CDR1 is MGHDK and CDR2 SYGVNS. The CDR3 bases are TGTGCCACCTCGCCCAGGGGGGGCAATCAGCCCCAGCATTTT. Amino acid sequence: CATSPRGGNQPQHF.

The chain uses TRBV9 and TRBJ2-7, with a tentative D call TRBD2 (5 bases). The CDR3 is made up of 14 amino acids. V lost 3 bases and J lost 5, with 15 bases in between. Germline V gene data show CDR1 as SGDLS and CDR2 as YYNGEE. The CDR3 sequence: CASSAGRRPHEQYF. CDR3 in DNA: TGTGCCAGCAGCGCTGGTAGGAGGCCCCACGAGCAGTACTTC.

The chain uses TRBV10-3 and TRBJ1-2; D not resolved. Between the trimmed V and J ends, which lost 4 bases and 8 bases, there was a span of 11 bases. The CDR3 spans 12 residues. CDR1 ENHRY and CDR2 SYGVKD come from the germline V gene. The CDR3 bases are TGTGCCATCAGTGCGCGCGGGCTCGGCTACACCTTC. It specifies CAISARGLGYTF.